The clone carrying this T cell receptor (beta chain) was counted only a few times. No antigen is known for it. The sample comes from a study of cytomegalovirus exposure and HLA in healthy donors. Findings and limits, study-wide: Prior analysis indicated that the majority of TCR beta V segments exhibited productivity approximately 87% or approximately 30% of the time.

The study ran its PCR with 60 Vbeta and 13 Jbeta primers. TCRdb's table, derived via immunoSEQ multiplex PCR, lists solely in-frame clones and lacks some. This table holds around 150,000 clones, roughly four fifths found once. Germline values: CDR1 SNHLY, CDR2 FYNNEI. Between the trimmed V and J ends, which lost 7 bases and 0 bases, there was a span of 10 bases. CDR3 length equals 14 residues. The sequence was collected from a girl aged 2 to 9 in good health and CMV-seropositive. The source material was PBMCs. The V call is TRBV2, the J call TRBJ1-3, with D possibly being TRBD1 (5 bases). CDR3 nucleotide sequence: TGTGCCAGCACGAGACAGAACTCTGGAAACACCATATATTTT. It encodes CASTRQNSGNTIYF. Complete variable domain (other parts from reference TRBV2 and TRBJ1-3): EPEVTQTPSHQVTQMGQEVILRCVPISNHLYFYWYRQILGQKVEFLVSFYNNEISEKSEIFDDQFSVERPDGSNFTLKIRSTKLEDSAMYFCASTRQNSGNTIYFGEGSWLTVV.